These T cell receptor beta chains were read from a single sample in a study of cytomegalovirus exposure and HLA in healthy donors. TCRdb's copy holds only in-frame clones and misses some; the assay was immunoSEQ multiplex PCR. Its listing shows tens of thousands of clones. The material sequenced was PBMCs. All receptors derive from a woman aged 50 to 65 in good health and CMV-seropositive. The CDR3 runs from the conserved cysteine through the conserved F or W. Each record gives: J gene, clone size, D gene, V gene, CDR3 protein, CDR3 DNA. A D gene is named only where the DNA matches it firmly. Where a row states a size, it is once, few, many or the class of an expanded clone; other rows omit it.

j_gene: TRBJ1-2; abundance: .; d_gene: .; v_gene: TRBV7-2; CDR3aa: CASSEGGSKVGYTF; CDR3nt: TGTGCCAGCAGTGAGGGAGGGTCTAAGGTTGGCTACACCTTC
j_gene: TRBJ1-2; abundance: .; d_gene: .; v_gene: TRBV28; CDR3aa: CASSFRGSYGYTF; CDR3nt: TGTGCCAGCAGTTTCAGGGGTTCCTATGGCTACACCTTC
j_gene: TRBJ1-2; abundance: .; d_gene: TRBD1; v_gene: TRBV27; CDR3aa: CASSSRTGRFVAGYTF; CDR3nt: TGTGCCAGCAGTTCTCGGACAGGGAGGTTTGTTGCTGGCTACACCTTC
j_gene: TRBJ1-2; abundance: .; d_gene: .; v_gene: TRBV11-1; CDR3aa: CASSVDRPGGYTF; CDR3nt: TGTGCCAGCAGCGTCGACAGACCCGGAGGCTACACCTTC
j_gene: TRBJ2-5; abundance: .; d_gene: .; v_gene: TRBV29-1; CDR3aa: CSVPGSQYF; CDR3nt: TGCAGCGTTCCGGGTTCCCAGTACTTC
j_gene: TRBJ1-4; abundance: .; d_gene: .; v_gene: TRBV6-1; CDR3aa: CASGEDSTTNEKLFF; CDR3nt: TGTGCCAGCGGCGAAGACAGTACAACTAATGAAAAACTGTTTTTT
j_gene: TRBJ1-2; abundance: .; d_gene: .; v_gene: TRBV23-1; CDR3aa: CASSPINYGYTF; CDR3nt: TGCGCCAGCAGTCCCATTAACTATGGCTACACCTTC
j_gene: TRBJ2-7; abundance: .; d_gene: TRBD1; v_gene: TRBV5-1; CDR3aa: CASSFRTGSLYEQYF; CDR3nt: TGCGCCAGCAGCTTTAGGACAGGGTCATTATACGAGCAGTACTTC
j_gene: TRBJ2-1; abundance: .; d_gene: .; v_gene: TRBV6-5; CDR3aa: CASTKVGHNEQFF; CDR3nt: TGTGCCAGCACCAAAGTGGGGCACAATGAGCAGTTCTTC
j_gene: TRBJ2-6; abundance: .; d_gene: TRBD1; v_gene: TRBV19; CDR3aa: CASTDRAGRALSGANVLTF; CDR3nt: TGTGCCAGTACCGACAGGGCTGGACGGGCGCTCTCTGGGGCCAACGTCCTGACTTTC
j_gene: TRBJ2-2; abundance: .; d_gene: .; v_gene: TRBV9; CDR3aa: CASSPGTMNTGELFF; CDR3nt: TGTGCCAGCAGCCCCGGGACAATGAACACCGGGGAGCTGTTTTTT
j_gene: TRBJ2-2; abundance: .; d_gene: .; v_gene: TRBV5-1; CDR3aa: CASSLGQVVLNTGELFF; CDR3nt: TGCGCCAGCAGCTTGGGGCAGGTCGTGCTAAACACCGGGGAGCTGTTTTTT
j_gene: TRBJ2-5; abundance: .; d_gene: TRBD2; v_gene: TRBV7-6; CDR3aa: CASRGGASGRTGETQYF; CDR3nt: TGTGCCAGCAGGGGAGGGGCTAGCGGGAGAACGGGGGAGACCCAGTACTTC
j_gene: TRBJ2-7; abundance: .; d_gene: .; v_gene: TRBV5-5; CDR3aa: CASRFGQTLNYEQYF; CDR3nt: TGTGCCAGCAGGTTTGGACAGACATTAAACTACGAGCAGTACTTC
j_gene: TRBJ1-3; abundance: .; d_gene: TRBD1; v_gene: TRBV11-1; CDR3aa: CASSLTGNFRNPGNTIYF; CDR3nt: TGTGCCAGCAGCTTGACAGGGAACTTCCGAAATCCTGGAAACACCATATATTTT
j_gene: TRBJ2-1; abundance: .; d_gene: TRBD2; v_gene: TRBV5-4; CDR3aa: CASSSRTSGDREQFF; CDR3nt: TGTGCCAGCAGCTCCCGGACTAGCGGGGACAGAGAGCAGTTCTTC
j_gene: TRBJ1-2; abundance: .; d_gene: TRBD1; v_gene: TRBV2; CDR3aa: CASSEGQGPGDYTF; CDR3nt: TGTGCCAGCAGTGAAGGACAGGGCCCTGGAGACTACACCTTC
j_gene: TRBJ1-2; abundance: .; d_gene: TRBD1; v_gene: TRBV28; CDR3aa: CASFGTGRNYGYTF; CDR3nt: TGTGCCAGCTTCGGGACAGGCAGAAACTATGGCTACACCTTC
j_gene: TRBJ1-1; abundance: .; d_gene: .; v_gene: TRBV28; CDR3aa: CASSLSGGEAFF; CDR3nt: TGTGCCAGCAGTTTAAGCGGGGGAGAAGCTTTCTTT
j_gene: TRBJ1-4; abundance: .; d_gene: .; v_gene: TRBV6-5; CDR3aa: CASSLRGAANEKLFF; CDR3nt: TGTGCCAGCAGTTTGCGTGGGGCGGCTAATGAAAAACTGTTTTTT
j_gene: TRBJ2-1; abundance: .; d_gene: TRBD2; v_gene: TRBV28; CDR3aa: CASSSPSGVYSYNEQFF; CDR3nt: TGTGCCAGCAGTTCACCTAGCGGGGTATACTCCTACAATGAGCAGTTCTTC
j_gene: TRBJ2-1; abundance: .; d_gene: .; v_gene: TRBV10-2; CDR3aa: CASSETRQSNEQFF; CDR3nt: TGCGCCAGCAGTGAAACCCGACAGAGCAATGAGCAGTTCTTC
j_gene: TRBJ1-5; abundance: .; d_gene: TRBD1; v_gene: TRBV7-8; CDR3aa: CASSARQGYFSNQPQHF; CDR3nt: TGTGCCAGCAGCGCAAGACAGGGTTACTTTAGCAATCAGCCCCAGCATTTT
j_gene: TRBJ1-5; abundance: .; d_gene: .; v_gene: TRBV6-1; CDR3aa: CASSRGLTSNQPQHF; CDR3nt: TGTGCCAGCAGCCGGGGACTGACTAGCAATCAGCCCCAGCATTTT
j_gene: TRBJ2-1; abundance: .; d_gene: .; v_gene: TRBV5-1; CDR3aa: CASSPDNEQFF; CDR3nt: TGCGCCAGCAGCCCCGACAATGAGCAGTTCTTC
j_gene: TRBJ2-6; abundance: .; d_gene: TRBD1; v_gene: TRBV2; CDR3aa: CASSEDRAGANVLTF; CDR3nt: TGTGCCAGCAGTGAGGACAGGGCTGGGGCCAACGTCCTGACTTTC
j_gene: TRBJ2-1; abundance: .; d_gene: .; v_gene: TRBV14; CDR3aa: CASSQFLALNEQFF; CDR3nt: TGTGCCAGCAGCCAATTCCTAGCGTTGAATGAGCAGTTCTTC
j_gene: TRBJ2-1; abundance: .; d_gene: .; v_gene: TRBV29-1; CDR3aa: CSVERGYNEQFF; CDR3nt: TGCAGCGTTGAAAGAGGGTACAATGAGCAGTTCTTC
j_gene: TRBJ2-3; abundance: .; d_gene: TRBD1; v_gene: TRBV5-4; CDR3aa: CASSPRQGAGTDTQYF; CDR3nt: TGTGCCAGCAGCCCCCGACAGGGGGCAGGCACAGATACGCAGTATTTT
j_gene: TRBJ2-3; abundance: .; d_gene: TRBD2; v_gene: TRBV18; CDR3aa: CASSPAGGATDTQYF; CDR3nt: TGTGCCAGCTCACCGGCGGGGGGGGCGACAGATACGCAGTATTTT
j_gene: TRBJ1-2; abundance: .; d_gene: TRBD1; v_gene: TRBV5-4; CDR3aa: CASSSGGQWSYGYTF; CDR3nt: TGTGCCAGCAGCTCCGGGGGACAGTGGAGCTATGGCTACACCTTC
j_gene: TRBJ2-7; abundance: .; d_gene: .; v_gene: TRBV2; CDR3aa: CASGRSSYEQYF; CDR3nt: TGTGCCAGCGGTAGGAGCTCCTACGAGCAGTACTTC
j_gene: TRBJ2-7; abundance: .; d_gene: .; v_gene: TRBV14; CDR3aa: CASSRTTGTLSYEQYF; CDR3nt: TGTGCCAGCAGCCGCACGACAGGCACACTCTCCTACGAGCAGTACTTC
j_gene: TRBJ2-1; abundance: .; d_gene: TRBD1; v_gene: TRBV2; CDR3aa: CASSDDRDNEQFF; CDR3nt: TGTGCCAGCAGCGATGACAGGGACAATGAGCAGTTCTTC
j_gene: TRBJ1-1; abundance: .; d_gene: .; v_gene: TRBV6-1; CDR3aa: CASAGPLGEAFF; CDR3nt: TGTGCCAGCGCGGGACCCCTCGGGGAAGCTTTCTTT
j_gene: TRBJ1-4; abundance: medium-sized; d_gene: .; v_gene: TRBV11-1; CDR3aa: CASSSDSGNEKLFF; CDR3nt: TGTGCCAGCAGCTCGGACTCCGGTAATGAAAAACTGTTTTTT
j_gene: TRBJ2-3; abundance: .; d_gene: .; v_gene: TRBV25-1; CDR3aa: CASSGGAWGTDTQYF; CDR3nt: TGTGCCAGCAGTGGTGGGGCCTGGGGCACAGATACGCAGTATTTT
j_gene: TRBJ2-7; abundance: .; d_gene: TRBD2; v_gene: TRBV4-1; CDR3aa: CASSSAGTSGYEQYF; CDR3nt: TGCGCCAGCAGCTCCGCCGGGACTAGCGGGTACGAGCAGTACTTC
j_gene: TRBJ1-4; abundance: .; d_gene: .; v_gene: TRBV19; CDR3aa: CASSKTATNEKLFF; CDR3nt: TGTGCCAGTAGTAAAACAGCAACTAATGAAAAACTGTTTTTT
j_gene: TRBJ1-1; abundance: .; d_gene: .; v_gene: TRBV7-3; CDR3aa: CASSPAGGTEAFF; CDR3nt: TGTGCCAGCAGCCCCGCGGGGGGCACTGAAGCTTTCTTT
j_gene: TRBJ2-7; abundance: .; d_gene: .; v_gene: TRBV18; CDR3aa: CASSPLSRDYEQYF; CDR3nt: TGTGCCAGCTCACCACTAAGCCGGGACTACGAGCAGTACTTC
j_gene: TRBJ1-4; abundance: .; d_gene: TRBD1; v_gene: TRBV6-5; CDR3aa: CASSWSGTGEEKLFF; CDR3nt: TGTGCCAGCAGTTGGTCAGGGACAGGGGAAGAAAAACTGTTTTTT
j_gene: TRBJ1-1; abundance: .; d_gene: TRBD1; v_gene: TRBV5-6; CDR3aa: CASSLGTGDTEAFF; CDR3nt: TGTGCCAGCAGCTTAGGGACAGGGGACACTGAAGCTTTCTTT
j_gene: TRBJ2-7; abundance: .; d_gene: .; v_gene: TRBV5-6; CDR3aa: CASSLIDYEQYF; CDR3nt: TGTGCCAGCAGCTTGATAGACTACGAGCAGTACTTC
j_gene: TRBJ2-1; abundance: .; d_gene: TRBD2; v_gene: TRBV4-2; CDR3aa: CASSQVSGGYNEQFF; CDR3nt: TGTGCCAGCAGCCAAGTTAGCGGGGGGTACAATGAGCAGTTCTTC
j_gene: TRBJ2-2; abundance: .; d_gene: .; v_gene: TRBV6-6; CDR3aa: CASSTGQATGELFF; CDR3nt: TGTGCCAGCAGTACTGGGCAAGCTACCGGGGAGCTGTTTTTT
j_gene: TRBJ2-7; abundance: .; d_gene: .; v_gene: TRBV29-1; CDR3aa: CSVRRMGGYEQYF; CDR3nt: TGCAGCGTTAGGCGGATGGGGGGTTACGAGCAGTACTTC
j_gene: TRBJ2-1; abundance: .; d_gene: TRBD1; v_gene: TRBV11-2; CDR3aa: CASSQGQGLYNEQFF; CDR3nt: TGTGCCAGCAGCCAGGGACAGGGGCTCTACAATGAGCAGTTCTTC
j_gene: TRBJ2-3; abundance: .; d_gene: TRBD1; v_gene: TRBV27; CDR3aa: CASSLWGQGNTDTQYF; CDR3nt: TGTGCCAGCAGTTTATGGGGACAGGGCAACACAGATACGCAGTATTTT
j_gene: TRBJ1-2; abundance: .; d_gene: .; v_gene: TRBV18; CDR3aa: CASSPRVEINYGYTF; CDR3nt: TGTGCCAGCTCACCAAGAGTAGAGATTAACTATGGCTACACCTTC